The 28 T cell receptor beta chains below were found in one sample sequenced in a study of T cells in Graves' hyperthyroidism and ophthalmopathy. Amplified TCR beta CDR3 regions came from RNA transcripts. HTBI primers were the set used in a first-round RT-PCR of the TCR CDR3. TCRdb independently ran MiXCR on the multiplex PCR reads; one entry per CDR3 protein. The sample gives approximately 620,000 distinct CDR3 sequences, more than 15% of which show up once; 3% to 4% is in the top ten. Material: blood. Every receptor here comes from a woman in her thirties or forties with Graves' ophthalmopathy.

This clonotype was seen a few times. The V and J genes are TRBV24-1 and TRBJ2-3; D remains ambiguous. This CDR3 has 15 residues. Germline V gene data show CDR1 as KGHDR and CDR2 as SFDVKD. Trimming took off 0 bases at V and 3 bases at J, with 9 bases between the two ends. This chain's CDR3 is CATSDLKDATDTQYF. DNA for the CDR3: TGTGCCACCAGTGATTTGAAGGACGCAACAGATACGCAGTATTTT.

In its sample, this clonotype was seen many times. This sequence joins TRBV11-2 and TRBJ1-1, with D unclear. Deletions cut 2 bases from V and 1 base from J, with 5 bases between. Looked up from germline, CDR1 is SGHAT and CDR2 is FQNNGV. This CDR3 is built from 13 residues. CDR3 nucleotides: TGTGCCAGCAGCTTATTAAGGAACACTGAAGCTTTCTTT. This sequence encodes CASSLLRNTEAFF.

Points on this clonotype: A read error may account for a junction end that differs from germline. The gene calls are TRBV10-3 and TRBJ1-1, with D unresolved. Germline-derived CDR1 and CDR2 are ENHRY and SYGVKD. The CDR3 is 12 residues long. The CDR3: CAIKAQNTGAFF. Here the CDR3 DNA reads TGTGCCATCAAAGCTCAGAACACTGGAGCTTTCTTT.

In this sample, this clonotype turned up many times. This chain connects TRBV7-3 to TRBJ2-3; 14 nucleotides agree with TRBD2. This CDR3 is 17 amino acids long. V lost 1 base and J lost 2; bases outside the gene matches: 2. CDR1 and CDR2 from the germline V gene are SGHTA and FQGTGA. The CDR3 DNA sequence: TGTGCCAGCAGCTTAAGGACTAGCGGGAGGAACACAGATACGCAGTATTTT. Encoded protein: CASSLRTSGRNTDTQYF.

The V gene is TRBV5-6, the J gene TRBJ1-1; D gene uncertain. Between the trimmed V and J ends, which lost 0 bases and 6 bases, there was a span of 9 bases. Germline V gene sequence: CDR1 SGHDT, CDR2 YYEEEE. CDR3 length equals 13 residues. For the CDR3, the DNA is TGTGCCAGCAGCTTGGTGGGCATGGCTGAAGCTTTCTTT. Its translation: CASSLVGMAEAFF. The entire variable domain, with the rest obtained from reference TRBV5-6 and TRBJ1-1, is as follows: DAGVTQSPTHLIKTRGQQVTLRCSPKSGHDTVSWYQQALGQGPQFIFQYYEEEERQRGNFPDRFSGHQFPNYSSELNVNALLLGDSALYLCASSLVGMAEAFFGQGTRLTVV.

In its sample, this clonotype was seen many times. The rearrangement uses TRBV7-2 and TRBJ2-7; no firm D call. CDR3 size: 12 residues. The germline gives CDR1 SGHTA, CDR2 FQGNSA. V was clipped by 2 bases and J by 4 bases, with 6 bases between them. The CDR3 sequence: CASSLTKYEQYF. The CDR3, as DNA: TGTGCCAGCAGCTTAACTAAATACGAGCAGTACTTC.

This clonotype was counted at least ten times. The CDR3 bases are TGCGCCAGCAGCTTGTTGGGGGAGACCGCCACAGATACGCAGTATTTT. It translates to CASSLLGETATDTQYF. This rearrangement joins TRBV5-1 to TRBJ2-3; D tentatively reads TRBD1 or TRBD2 (5 bases each). Germline V gives CDR1 SGHRS, CDR2 YFSETQ. Deletions cut 1 base from V and 2 bases from J, with 14 bases between. The CDR3 has 16 residues. The whole variable domain, remainder taken from reference TRBV5-1 and TRBJ2-3, is KAGVTQTPRYLIKTRGQQVTLSCSPISGHRSVSWYQQTPGQGLQFLFEYFSETQRNKGNFPGRFSGRQFSNSRSEMNVSTLELGDSALYLCASSLLGETATDTQYFGPGTRLTVL.

In this sample, this clonotype turned up many times. The genes are TRBV27 and TRBJ2-7; TRBD1 matches 9 bases. V was clipped by 1 base and J by 3 bases; unmatched bases: 7. Germline V gene lookup returns CDR1 MNHEY and CDR2 SMNVEV (reference sequence). This CDR3 has 16 amino acids. The CDR3 protein is CASSLFDPGQGYEQYF. CDR3 sequence (DNA): TGTGCCAGCAGTTTATTCGATCCGGGACAGGGCTACGAGCAGTACTTC.

Ten or more counts support this clonotype. V is TRBV12-3 or TRBV12-4 and J is TRBJ1-1, with D perhaps TRBD1 (5 bases). The germline V and J ends were trimmed by 0 bases and 6 bases, with 8 bases remaining between them. CDR3 length equals 13 residues. The CDR3 region is CASSLAPGAEAFF. CDR3 sequence (DNA): TGTGCCAGCAGTTTAGCGCCGGGGGCTGAAGCTTTCTTT.

This clonotype was counted a few times. The V gene is TRBV2, the J gene TRBJ1-6; TRBD1 agrees at 7 bases. The CDR3 runs to 15 residues. J lost 2 bases, V lost 5 bases, and 3 bases had no gene match. From germline, CDR1 is SNHLY and CDR2 FYNNEI. The CDR3 DNA reads as TGTGCCAGCAGTTTGACAGGGACCTATAATTCACCCCTCCACTTT. Translating it yields CASSLTGTYNSPLHF.

This clonotype occurred many times. This chain joins TRBV28 and TRBJ2-7; D gene uncertain. V was cut by 6 bases and J by 9 bases, with 24 bases left in between. Germline CDR1 MDHEN, CDR2 SYDVKM. The CDR3 has 15 residues. CDR3 loop: CASRSQVGIAPGQYF. The CDR3, as DNA: TGTGCCAGCAGAAGCCAGGTTGGCATAGCCCCGGGGCAGTACTTC.

The chain combines TRBV5-4 with TRBJ2-1; D might be TRBD2 (5 bases). Near its end, the DNA agrees better with TRBJ2-7, so the J call may be wrong. Germline loops: CDR1 SGHNT, CDR2 YYREEE (reference sequence). The CDR3 extends over 16 amino acids. The CDR3 here is CASSLGGSSSYNEQYF. The CDR3 bases are TGTGCCAGCAGCTTGGGAGGGAGTAGCTCCTACAATGAGCAGTACTTC.

The chain uses TRBV18 and TRBJ1-6, with 10 bases lining up with TRBD1. The CDR3 totals 15 residues. The V segment lost 6 bases and the J segment 7 bases; nucleotides outside the gene matches: 6. Per germline, CDR1 KGHSH and CDR2 LQKENI. CDR3 in DNA: TGTGCCAGCTCTAGACAGGGGGCGATGAATTCACCCCTCCACTTT. Residues: CASSRQGAMNSPLHF. Combining the CDR3 with reference TRBV18 and TRBJ1-6 gives the whole variable domain NAGVMQNPRHLVRRRGQEARLRCSPMKGHSHVYWYRQLPEEGLKFMVYLQKENIIDESGMPKERFSAEFPKEGPSILRIQQVVRGDSAAYFCASSRQGAMNSPLHFGNGTRLTVT.

The chain carries TRBV2 and TRBJ2-7, with D uncertain. CDR1 SNHLY and CDR2 FYNNEI come from the germline V gene. Trimming removed 10 bases at V and 4 bases at J, with 5 bases between. The CDR3 sequence is 9 residues long. The CDR3 loop reads CATKYEQYF. CDR3 nucleotides: TGTGCCACAAAATACGAGCAGTACTTC. Supplemented by reference TRBV2 and TRBJ2-7, the full variable domain reads EPEVTQTPSHQVTQMGQEVILRCVPISNHLYFYWYRQILGQKVEFLVSFYNNEISEKSEIFDDQFSVERPDGSNFTLKIRSTKLEDSAMYFCATKYEQYFGPGTRLTVT.

This chain links TRBV6-2 or TRBV6-3 with TRBJ2-7, with D uncertain. V was pared by 2 bases and J by 8 bases, with 7 bases between. This CDR3 has 11 amino acids. Germline V lookup: CDR1 MNHEY, CDR2 SVGEGT. The CDR3 loop reads CASSYVGQQYF. Written as DNA, the CDR3 is TGTGCCAGCAGTTACGTCGGACAGCAGTACTTC.

This clonotype was observed many times. The chain carries TRBV11-2 and TRBJ2-3; the D is unclear. V was clipped by 3 bases and J by 6 bases, with 10 bases between them. The CDR3 is 13 amino acids. Per the germline V gene, CDR1 is SGHAT and CDR2 is FQNNGV. As DNA, the CDR3 is TGTGCCAGCAGCTTTCTGTTCCGGGATACGCAGTATTTT. This translates into CASSFLFRDTQYF.

This clonotype has a handful of counts. The chain links TRBV12-3 or TRBV12-4 to TRBJ1-2; D perhaps matches TRBD1 (6 bases). V was trimmed by 3 bases and J by 4 bases, leaving 27 bases between them. The CDR3 is 19 amino acids. The CDR3 sequence is CASSFRRFGAGAPSYGYTF. CDR3 in DNA: TGTGCCAGCAGTTTTCGTAGGTTTGGAGCGGGGGCGCCAAGCTATGGCTACACCTTC.

In this sample, this clonotype turned up many times. The chain carries TRBV2 and TRBJ1-2; possible D gene TRBD1, 6 bases. Germline V gene sequence: CDR1 SNHLY, CDR2 FYNNEI. Trimming pared 2 bases from V and 8 bases from J, leaving 18 bases between. CDR3 length equals 15 residues. In DNA form, the CDR3 reads TGTGCCAGCAGTGAACTGGACAGACTATGGTTGGGCTACACCTTC. Translating gives CASSELDRLWLGYTF.

The chain links TRBV11-3 to TRBJ2-1; the D call may be TRBD1 or TRBD2 (5 bases each). The ends were cut back, 4 bases at V and 12 bases at J, with 16 bases in the middle. CDR3 length: 13 residues. Germline CDR1 is SGHNT and CDR2 is YENEEA. This CDR3 reads CASSSRGDWLQFF. CDR3 nucleotides: TGTGCCAGCAGCTCCCGGGGCGATTGGTTGCAGTTCTTC.

This clonotype was seen ten or more times. The chain uses TRBV28 and TRBJ2-1, with D possibly TRBD2 on 5 matching bases. V lost 8 bases and J 5 bases, leaving 10 bases between the germline ends. The CDR3 runs to 12 residues. Germline lookup yields CDR1 MDHEN and CDR2 SYDVKM. CDR3 in DNA: TGTGCCAGCTCTATAGCGAACAATGAGCAGTTCTTC. This gives the protein CASSIANNEQFF.

The chain links TRBV6-1 to TRBJ1-5, with D perhaps TRBD1 (5 bases). The V gene lost 1 base and the J gene lost 1 base, with 20 bases spanning the gap. CDR3 size: 19 residues. Germline CDR1 MNHNS, CDR2 SASEGT. The CDR3 loop reads CASSEGGWRAQRSNQPQHF. For the CDR3, the DNA is TGTGCCAGCAGTGAAGGGGGGTGGAGGGCCCAGAGGAGCAATCAGCCCCAGCATTTT.

This clonotype was observed once. CDR3 loop: CASSLVGLHNSPLHF. For the CDR3, the DNA is TGTGCCAGCAGTTTAGTAGGCCTACATAATTCACCCCTCCACTTT. V usage is TRBV2 and J usage is TRBJ1-6; D ambiguous. Trimming took off 5 bases at V and 5 bases at J, with 13 bases between the two ends. CDR3 length: 15 amino acids. The germline CDR1 and CDR2 sequences are SNHLY and FYNNEI.

This clonotype was seen at least ten times. The chain is built from TRBV7-2 and TRBJ2-1; D is unresolved. Trimming pared 1 base from V and 9 bases from J, leaving 13 bases between. This CDR3 is 14 amino acids long. The V gene's germline CDR1 is SGHTA and CDR2 FQGNSA. CDR3 DNA: TGTGCCAGCAGCTTAGGACTGCCTAATGTTGAGCAGTTCTTC. As protein: CASSLGLPNVEQFF. The variable domain in full, completed from reference TRBV7-2 and TRBJ2-1, reads GAGVSQSPSNKVTEKGKDVELRCDPISGHTALYWYRQSLGQGLEFLIYFQGNSAPDKSGLPSDRFSAERTGGSVSTLTIQRTQQEDSAVYLCASSLGLPNVEQFFGPGTRLTVL.

There are a few counts of this clonotype. The chain carries TRBV13 and TRBJ2-3; D remains unclear. V lost 7 bases to trimming and J lost 6 bases, with 8 bases between them. Germline assignment: CDR1 PRHDT and CDR2 FYEKMQ (reference sequence). The CDR3 has 11 residues. The CDR3 bases are TGTGCCAGCACTCTTATGGATACGCAGTATTTT. Its protein product is CASTLMDTQYF.

Notes on this clonotype: A much more abundant neighbour one base away suggests this may be a read error. The chain uses TRBV7-8 and TRBJ2-1; D ambiguous. Trimming took off 1 base at V and 3 bases at J, with 4 bases between the two ends. The germline V gene encodes CDR1 SGHVS and CDR2 FQNEAQ. The CDR3 runs to 13 residues. CDR3 in DNA: TGTGCCAGCAGCTTAGAGCTCTACAATGAGCAGTTCTTC. Residues: CASSLELYNEQFF.

This clonotype was counted a few times. J is TRBJ2-5 and V is TRBV7-2, with D uncertain. V was cut by 5 bases and J by 6 bases, with 7 bases left in between. The CDR3 runs to 11 residues. Germline V gene sequence: CDR1 SGHTA, CDR2 FQGNSA. In DNA form, the CDR3 reads TGTGCCAGCAGCCCCCTCCAGACCCAGTACTTC. Its translation: CASSPLQTQYF.

The CDR3 bases are TGTGCCTCAACCAGGATTGTTTCTATCAATGAGCAGTTCTTC. Translation: CASTRIVSINEQFF. This sequence joins TRBV30 and TRBJ2-1; no clear D. V lost 7 bases and J 6 bases, leaving 19 bases between the germline ends. This CDR3 region has 14 residues. Germline CDR1 and CDR2: GTSNPN and SVGIG (reference sequence).

The V call is TRBV15, the J call TRBJ1-5; D is uncertain. The CDR3 runs 15 residues. Per the germline V gene, CDR1 is LNHNV and CDR2 is YYDKDF (reference sequence). V lost 0 bases and J lost 3, with 9 bases in between. The DNA for the CDR3 is TGTGCCACCAGCAGAGATGTGGGGTACAATCAGCCCCAGCATTTT. Its translation: CATSRDVGYNQPQHF.